The 28 T cell receptor beta chains given below trace back to one sample, sequenced in a study of OX40 agonist ivuxolimab in advanced cancers. Assay used: immunoSEQ multiplex PCR; TCRdb lists only in-frame clones, some missing. Of about 41,000 clones in the sample, 70% to 90% were seen once. The sequencing used CD4+ or CD8+ T cells sorted from blood, collected in a trial of the OX40 agonist ivuxolimab. Source of these receptors: an adult with an advanced solid tumor such as melanoma, head and neck, liver or kidney cancer.

V usage is TRBV27 and J usage is TRBJ2-7, with TRBD1 as a possible D gene (5 bases). Germline assignment: CDR1 MNHEY and CDR2 SMNVEV (reference sequence). The CDR3 extends over 13 amino acids. V lost 2 bases and J 4 bases, leaving 9 bases between the germline ends. The CDR3 spells CASSLKAGYEQYF. For the CDR3, the DNA is TGTGCCAGCAGTTTAAAGGCAGGGTACGAGCAGTACTTC.

The rearrangement links TRBV7-2 to TRBJ2-1; 11 bases agree with TRBD2. Germline CDR1 and CDR2: SGHTA and FQGNSA. This CDR3 is 15 amino acids long. The ends lost 4 bases at V and 7 bases at J; junction bases unmatched: 6. CDR3 in amino acids: CASSSLAGGANEQFF. CDR3 coding DNA: TGTGCCAGCAGCTCCTTAGCGGGAGGGGCAAATGAGCAGTTCTTC.

This clone is classed as medium-sized. The gene calls are TRBV28 and TRBJ2-1; D is unresolved. There are 14 residues in the CDR3. Trimming took 7 bases from V and 6 from J, leaving 16 bases between them. Germline values: CDR1 MDHEN, CDR2 SYDVKM. The DNA for the CDR3 is TGTGCCAGCACGCGCCTGCCCCGGAGCAATGAGCAGTTCTTC. This codes for CASTRLPRSNEQFF.

The V gene is TRBV7-8, the J gene TRBJ1-4, with D possibly being TRBD1 (6 bases). The germline V gene encodes CDR1 SGHVS and CDR2 FQNEAQ. The CDR3 totals 15 residues. Trimming removed 0 bases from V and 8 bases from J, with 13 bases in between. The CDR3 reads CASSLASPGAEKLFF. In nucleotides, the CDR3 is TGTGCCAGCAGCTTAGCTTCCCCAGGGGCCGAAAAACTGTTTTTT.

The rearrangement joins TRBV5-4 to TRBJ2-7; no reliable D call. Germline V gene sequence: CDR1 SGHNT, CDR2 YYREEE (reference sequence). With 1 base removed from V and 5 bases from J, the gap between germline ends came to 13 bases. CDR3 length: 14 amino acids. Written as DNA, the CDR3 is TGTGCCAGCAGCTTGAGCCTAGTAAACAACGAGCAGTACTTC. The encoded protein is CASSLSLVNNEQYF.

The chain combines TRBV2 with TRBJ2-2, with a possible D match to TRBD1 (5 bases). CDR3 length: 13 amino acids. The germline V and J ends were trimmed by 6 bases and 2 bases, with 7 bases remaining between them. Germline loops: CDR1 SNHLY, CDR2 FYNNEI. The CDR3 loop reads CASRTDNTGELFF. The CDR3 region has the DNA TGTGCCAGCAGGACAGACAACACCGGGGAGCTGTTTTTT. The full variable domain, its missing parts supplied by reference TRBV2 and TRBJ2-2, is EPEVTQTPSHQVTQMGQEVILRCVPISNHLYFYWYRQILGQKVEFLVSFYNNEISEKSEIFDDQFSVERPDGSNFTLKIRSTKLEDSAMYFCASRTDNTGELFFGEGSRLTVL.

The chain links TRBV9 to TRBJ2-3; no clear D. V was trimmed by 1 base and J by 4 bases, leaving 16 bases between them. CDR1 and CDR2 (germline): SGDLS, YYNGEE. This CDR3 region has 16 residues. CDR3 in DNA: TGTGCCAGCAGCGTATCTGTGGTTGGCGGTCCAGATACGCAGTATTTT. Translation gives CASSVSVVGGPDTQYF. Full variable domain (remainder filled in from reference TRBV9 and TRBJ2-3): DSGVTQTPKHLITATGQRVTLRCSPRSGDLSVYWYQQSLDQGLQFLIQYYNGEERAKGNILERFSAQQFPDLHSELNLSSLELGDSALYFCASSVSVVGGPDTQYFGPGTRLTVL.

The rearrangement links TRBV2 to TRBJ2-7; D is unresolved. CDR1 is SNHLY and CDR2 is FYNNEI in the germline V gene. CDR3 length equals 12 residues. The V gene lost 7 bases and the J gene lost 2 bases, with 9 bases spanning the gap. The CDR3 sequence: CASKLNPYEQYF. The CDR3 bases are TGTGCCAGCAAACTTAATCCCTACGAGCAGTACTTC.

The genes are TRBV5-6 and TRBJ1-2; D is ambiguous. This CDR3 is 15 amino acids long. Germline lookup yields CDR1 SGHDT and CDR2 YYEEEE. Trimming removed 2 bases at V and 7 bases at J, with 18 bases between. The CDR3 here is CASSFWQAKSLGYTF. CDR3 bases: TGTGCCAGCAGCTTTTGGCAGGCAAAAAGCCTTGGCTACACCTTC.

The chain couples TRBV10-3 to TRBJ1-3; D uncertain. Trimming took 3 bases from V and 0 from J, leaving 9 bases between them. In germline, CDR1 is ENHRY, CDR2 SYGVKD. There are 15 residues in the CDR3. The CDR3 region has the DNA TGTGCCATCAGTGATAAGGAGAACTCTGGAAACACCATATATTTT. This sequence encodes CAISDKENSGNTIYF.

The V call is TRBV7-2, the J call TRBJ1-2; no clear D gene. This CDR3 is 13 amino acids long. Per germline, CDR1 SGHTA and CDR2 FQGNSA. With 5 bases removed from V and 7 bases from J, the gap between germline ends came to 14 bases. The CDR3 DNA is TGTGCCAGCAGCCAAGACCCGAATGGTGGCTACACCTTC. Residues: CASSQDPNGGYTF.

The chain joins TRBV28 to TRBJ1-1, with a possible D match to TRBD1 (5 bases). Germline values: CDR1 MDHEN, CDR2 SYDVKM. V lost 4 bases to trimming and J lost 11 bases, with 14 bases between them. The CDR3 runs to 12 residues. The CDR3 sequence is CASSSPGRGAFF. In nucleotides, the CDR3 is TGTGCCAGCAGTTCCCCGGGGAGGGGCGCTTTCTTT.

CDR3 in DNA: TGTGCCATCATGGCAGGGGGCAACTATGGCTACACCTTC. This encodes CAIMAGGNYGYTF. The chain joins TRBV10-3 to TRBJ1-2; the match to TRBD1 covers 8 bases. The J segment lost 2 bases and the V segment lost 7 bases, leaving 3 bases of the junction unmatched. This CDR3 spans 13 amino acids. The germline V gene encodes CDR1 ENHRY and CDR2 SYGVKD.

CDR3 DNA: TGTGCCAGCAGCTTAGATCTCGGACAGTTTATAACAGATACGCAGTATTTT. It codes for CASSLDLGQFITDTQYF. This chain links TRBV11-3 with TRBJ2-3; weak D call: TRBD1 (6 bases). The germline V gene has CDR1 SGHNT and CDR2 YENEEA. Trimming left V 0 bases short and J 3 bases short, with 16 bases between. This CDR3 is built from 17 residues. Filled out from reference TRBV11-3 and TRBJ2-3, the complete variable domain reads EAGVVQSPRYKIIEKKQPVAFWCNPISGHNTLYWYLQNLGQGPELLIRYENEEAVDDSQLPKDRFSAERLKGVDSTLKIQPAELGDSAVYLCASSLDLGQFITDTQYFGPGTRLTVL.

V gene TRBV11-3 combines with J gene TRBJ1-1; no clear D gene. Germline CDR1 is SGHNT and CDR2 is YENEEA. The CDR3 length is 17 residues. Trimming cost V 1 base and J 0 bases, with 15 bases left between them. CDR3 nucleotides: TGTGCCAGCAGCTTAGCGAGTGCATGGCTCATGAACACTGAAGCTTTCTTT. Protein product: CASSLASAWLMNTEAFF. Looking up the rest from reference TRBV11-3 and TRBJ1-1 gives the full variable domain: EAGVVQSPRYKIIEKKQPVAFWCNPISGHNTLYWYLQNLGQGPELLIRYENEEAVDDSQLPKDRFSAERLKGVDSTLKIQPAELGDSAVYLCASSLASAWLMNTEAFFGQGTRLTVV.

V gene TRBV30 combines with J gene TRBJ2-7, with TRBD2 as a possible D gene (5 bases). Per the germline V gene, CDR1 is GTSNPN and CDR2 is SVGIG (reference sequence). The CDR3 extends over 17 amino acids. The V end lost 3 bases, the J end lost 0 bases, and 21 bases lay between the germline ends. The CDR3 bases are TGTGCCTGGAGACCCCCAGCGAGAGGGAGAAGCTCCTACGAGCAGTACTTC. Protein product: CAWRPPARGRSSYEQYF.

To note about this clone: Just one base apart from a much larger clone, this may be a read error. This sample includes further DNA sequences coding for the same CDR3. The J gene is TRBJ1-5, the V gene TRBV27, with 11 bases aligning to TRBD1. Germline CDR1 MNHEY, CDR2 SMNVEV (reference sequence). This CDR3 is built from 15 residues. The CDR3: CASSRTGGSNQPQHF. DNA for the CDR3: TGTGCCAGCAGTAGGACAGGGGGCAGCAATCAACCCCAGCATTTT.

The chain links TRBV6-4 to TRBJ2-4, with D perhaps TRBD2 (5 bases). The CDR3 is 15 amino acids. Trimming removed 3 bases at V and 7 bases at J, with 16 bases between. Germline CDR1 reads MRHNA; CDR2 reads SNTAGT. CDR3 DNA: TGTGCCAGCAGTGAGTACGGAGGTACACCCAACATTCAGTACTTC. Translated: CASSEYGGTPNIQYF.

The rearrangement uses TRBV11-2 and TRBJ2-2, with D possibly matching TRBD2 (6 bases). Trimming took off 5 bases at V and 6 bases at J, with 22 bases between the two ends. The CDR3 spans 17 residues. CDR1 SGHAT and CDR2 FQNNGV come from the germline V gene. The CDR3 DNA is TGTGCCAGCAGCCCCCTACGGGAGAAGCGAAGAGCCGGGGAGCTGTTTTTT. Translated, it gives CASSPLREKRRAGELFF.

The sample holds one count of this clone. The CDR3 DNA is TGTGCCAGCAGCCGACAGATTAATTCACCCCTCCACTTT. The encoded protein is CASSRQINSPLHF. V usage is TRBV14 and J usage is TRBJ1-6; weak D call: TRBD1 (5 bases). The CDR3 is 13 amino acids. Trimming removed 4 bases from V and 6 bases from J, with 7 bases in between. Germline CDR1 and CDR2: SGHDN and FVKESK.

The gene calls are TRBV28 and TRBJ2-6, with D possibly TRBD2 on 5 matching bases. Germline V CDR1 and CDR2: MDHEN, SYDVKM. CDR3 size: 15 residues. V lost 3 bases and J 0 bases, leaving 6 bases between the germline ends. CDR3: CASSFGSSGANVLTF. CDR3 coding DNA: TGTGCCAGCAGTTTTGGGAGCTCTGGGGCCAACGTCCTGACTTTC.

This chain links TRBV28 with TRBJ1-5; 7 bases fit TRBD1. Germline V gene lookup returns CDR1 MDHEN and CDR2 SYDVKM. The CDR3 has 13 amino acids. The CDR3 nucleotides read TGTAGGGCAGGGGGTCGGAGGGATCAGCCCCAGCATTTT. Translation: CRAGGRRDQPQHF.

This clone came up once. The V and J genes are TRBV7-3 and TRBJ2-1; D gene unclear. There are 13 residues in the CDR3. Germline V gene lookup returns CDR1 SGHTA and CDR2 FQGTGA. V lost 6 bases and J lost 2, with 8 bases in between. The CDR3 spells CASSRSAYNEQFF. CDR3 coding DNA: TGTGCCAGCAGTCGAAGTGCCTACAATGAGCAGTTCTTC. The full variable domain, completed using reference TRBV7-3 and TRBJ2-1, is GAGVSQTPSNKVTEKGKYVELRCDPISGHTALYWYRQSLGQGPEFLIYFQGTGAADDSGLPNDRFFAVRPEGSVSTLKIQRTERGDSAVYLCASSRSAYNEQFFGPGTRLTVL.

The CDR3 DNA reads TGTGCGAGTTCCTACCGGTTACAACGCGAGCAGTACTTC. Translated: CASSYRLQREQYF. This chain connects TRBV6-5 to TRBJ2-7; D is undetermined. Germline CDR1 is MNHEY and CDR2 is SVGAGI. This CDR3 spans 13 amino acids.

Only a few counts were recorded for this clone. The chain carries TRBV12-5 and TRBJ1-5; TRBD1 is a possible D gene (5 bases). V was shortened by 6 bases and J by 4 bases, with 16 bases between the two germline ends. The CDR3 has 15 amino acids. CDR1 and CDR2 (germline): LGHNT, FRNRAP. The CDR3 DNA reads as TGTGCTAGTGGCCCCGGGACTAGAGAAAATCAGCCCCAGCATTTT. Protein sequence: CASGPGTRENQPQHF.

The chain joins TRBV19 to TRBJ2-1, with D possibly matching TRBD1 (6 bases). The CDR3 totals 11 residues. Trimming pared 9 bases from V and 10 bases from J, leaving 13 bases between. Germline V gene lookup returns CDR1 LNHDA and CDR2 SQIVND (reference sequence). Here the CDR3 DNA reads TGTGCCAGCTGGGGGCTTGGCGAGCAGTTCTTC. Its translation: CASWGLGEQFF.

This chain uses TRBV21-1 with TRBJ2-7; the tabulated D call, TRBD2, remains unverified against the DNA. TRBV21-1 is tagged as a pseudogene. The CDR3 is made up of 17 amino acids. The CDR3 reads CASSNDPSGREGYEQYF. The CDR3, as DNA: TGTGCCAGCAGCAACGACCCCTCGGGGCGGGAGGGTTACGAGCAGTACTTC.

The rearrangement joins TRBV4-1 to TRBJ1-5; D might be TRBD1 (5 bases). The CDR3 has 17 residues. The V and J ends lost 2 bases and 7 bases respectively, with 21 bases between them. Germline V gene lookup returns CDR1 MGHRA and CDR2 YSYEKL. DNA of the CDR3: TGCGCCAGCAGCCAAAGGGTGGGGTCGAGGGGCAGCCAGCCCCAGCATTTT. As protein: CASSQRVGSRGSQPQHF.